This T cell receptor (beta chain) emerged from a study of T-cell reconstitution after alpha-beta-depleted transplantation in children. Study outcomes and limitations: Approximately two months post-transplant, alpha-beta T cells reportedly originated from several hundred expanded graft clones. Fresh T-cell production supplied most of the T-cell counts and diversity seen one year after transplant. The study traced high day-60 TCRbeta diversity in some patients to surviving recipient T cells and thymic progenitors.

Unique molecular identifiers were incorporated into the prepared TCRbeta library. A single record per CDR3 protein comes from TCRdb applying MiXCR to the PCR reads. This sample yields some 600,000 distinct CDR3 sequences, of which roughly 13% are seen a single time; 2.2% belongs to the top ten. Germline V CDR1 and CDR2: SGHRS, YFSETQ. The CDR3 extends over 15 amino acids. Trimming shortened V by 4 bases and J by 2 bases, and 13 bases separated the two germline ends. Ten or more counts support this clonotype. Its specificity is unknown. Sequencing used PBMCs, mostly from graft donor cells, obtained 360 days after TCRalphabeta/CD19-depleted stem cell transplant. The chain combines TRBV5-1 with TRBJ2-1; the D gene is possibly TRBD2 (5 bases). The clonotype originates from a male patient aged 5 to 17 who had a stem cell transplant for acute myeloid leukemia, so the T cells may come from the graft donor. The CDR3 is CASSPEAGTYNEQFF. For the CDR3, the DNA is TGCGCCAGCAGCCCGGAGGCAGGTACCTACAATGAGCAGTTCTTC.